Described below is a single TCR beta chain sequence and its context. Its antigen is not identified. These data belong to a study of T cell responses to AZD1222 COVID-19 vaccine. In the study overall: Some second doses came at about 4 weeks and others at about 12 weeks; these were pooled. Points from the study as a whole: The reported proportion of spike-specific TCRs targeting unmutated variant regions was nearly half. Every sample of the repertoires postdated the peak T cell response. Seropositive AZD1222 recipients at baseline numbered only 5 or 6.

This table comes from immunoSEQ multiplex PCR, and its TCRdb copy is limited to in-frame clones, with some not included. The sample lists fewer than 200,000 clones; 85% to 95% were seen once. CDR1 and CDR2 (germline): MNHEY, SVGAGI. CDR3 length equals 13 residues. Trimming removed 2 bases at V and 5 bases at J, with 9 bases between. Source: peripheral blood, taken on day 0 of AZD1222 vaccination. This clonotype originated in an adult in good health. The chain employs TRBV6-5 and TRBJ2-5, with D unclear. The CDR3 here is CASSYGLSETQYF. CDR3 bases: TGTGCCAGCAGTTACGGGCTTTCGGAGACCCAGTACTTC.